These 32 T cell receptor beta chains were sequenced from one sample in a study of T cells in Graves' hyperthyroidism and ophthalmopathy. Researchers amplified the TCR beta CDR3 regions from RNA transcripts. TCR CDR3 regions were first amplified by RT-PCR with HTBI primers. TCRdb re-called the multiplex PCR reads with MiXCR, one entry per CDR3 protein. The table has over 450,000 distinct CDR3 sequences, about 15% seen once. The specimen was blood. Receptors originate from a woman between 18 and 29 years old with Graves' hyperthyroidism.

This chain uses TRBV25-1 with TRBJ2-7; TRBD1 matches 7 bases. The germline V gene has CDR1 MGHDK and CDR2 SYGVNS. CDR3 length equals 16 residues. V dropped 3 bases and J dropped 0; count of bases not matched to a gene: 8. The DNA for the CDR3 is TGTGCCAGCAGTGACCCACCGGGACAGAACTCCTACGAGCAGTACTTC. Translated: CASSDPPGQNSYEQYF.

This clonotype was detected ten times or more. The V gene is TRBV11-2, the J gene TRBJ1-1, with a possible D match to TRBD1 (5 bases). Looked up from germline, CDR1 is SGHAT and CDR2 is FQNNGV. This CDR3 contains 14 residues. Trimming removed 1 base at V and 1 base at J, with 7 bases between. DNA for the CDR3: TGTGCCAGCAGCTTAGGGGGCGGGAACACTGAAGCTTTCTTT. Protein sequence: CASSLGGGNTEAFF.

This clonotype was detected many times. The genes are TRBV12-3 or TRBV12-4 and TRBJ1-1, with 7 nucleotides matching TRBD1. The CDR3 is made up of 14 amino acids. J was trimmed by 1 base and V by 5 bases; bases with no gene match: 4. Written as DNA, the CDR3 is TGTGCCAGCAGTCGAGGGACAGAGAACACTGAAGCTTTCTTT. Its translation is CASSRGTENTEAFF.

This clonotype was found many times. The CDR3 is CASSTAVRGLAKNIQYF. The CDR3 bases are TGTGCCAGCAGTACCGCTGTTAGAGGGCTAGCCAAAAACATTCAGTACTTC. The chain joins TRBV6-1 to TRBJ2-4; D is possibly TRBD2 (5 bases). The CDR3 loop spans 17 amino acids. V lost 5 bases, J lost 0 bases, and 17 bases lay in between. Germline CDR1 and CDR2: MNHNS and SASEGT.

This clonotype was detected ten times or more. The gene calls are TRBV24-1 and TRBJ2-2, with 11 positions matching TRBD1. The CDR3 is 15 residues long. V lost 5 bases to trimming and J lost 5 bases; unmatched junction nucleotides: 3. Looked up from germline, CDR1 is KGHDR and CDR2 is SFDVKD. The CDR3 sequence is CATSVGTGGTGELFF. The CDR3 coding sequence is TGTGCCACCAGTGTCGGGACAGGGGGAACCGGGGAGCTGTTTTTT.

This clonotype was picked up many times. V is TRBV7-3 and J is TRBJ2-1, with TRBD2 matching 12 bases. The CDR3 is made up of 21 amino acids. J lost 2 bases, V lost 2 bases, and 16 bases had no gene match. In germline, CDR1 is SGHTA, CDR2 FQGTGA. In nucleotides, the CDR3 is TGTGCCAGCAGCTTAGAGGAACCTCCAGCCTGGACTAGCGGGACCTACAATGAGCAGTTCTTC. Amino acid sequence: CASSLEEPPAWTSGTYNEQFF.

This clonotype was seen repeatedly, ten times or more. V usage is TRBV6-1 and J usage is TRBJ1-1; TRBD1 might be the D (6 bases). Germline V gene data show CDR1 as MNHNS and CDR2 as SASEGT. The CDR3 consists of 13 residues. V was cut by 8 bases and J by 0 bases, with 10 bases left in between. As DNA, the CDR3 is TGTGCCAGCTTACAGGGACTGAACACTGAAGCTTTCTTT. Its translation: CASLQGLNTEAFF.

This clonotype was seen ten or more times. The chain couples TRBV28 to TRBJ2-5; 7 bases map to TRBD1. This CDR3 comprises 16 residues. The V gene end was trimmed by 7 bases and the J gene end by 4 bases; junction bases not matched to a gene: 15. Per the germline V gene, CDR1 is MDHEN and CDR2 is SYDVKM. CDR3 nucleotide sequence: TGTGCCAGCACTCGAGGGGGTACAGGGGACCCAGAGACCCAGTACTTC. The encoded protein is CASTRGGTGDPETQYF.

The rearrangement links TRBV7-9 to TRBJ2-1; 8 bases align to TRBD2. The CDR3 runs to 16 residues. J gave up 2 bases and V 2 bases, and 5 bases lay outside the gene matches. Germline loops: CDR1 SEHNR, CDR2 FQNEAQ (reference sequence). The CDR3 protein is CASSLKSGLAYNEQFF. Written as DNA, the CDR3 is TGTGCCAGCAGCTTAAAATCGGGACTAGCCTACAATGAGCAGTTCTTC.

This clonotype was found many times. V gene TRBV19 combines with J gene TRBJ1-2; TRBD1 matches at 8 bases. The V segment lost 6 bases and the J segment 2 bases; nucleotides outside the gene matches: 8. CDR3 length: 15 residues. The V gene's germline CDR1 is LNHDA and CDR2 SQIVND (reference sequence). The chain's CDR3 is CASSTGQAYNYGYTF. The CDR3 bases are TGTGCCAGTAGCACGGGACAGGCCTACAACTATGGCTACACCTTC. Drawing the rest from reference TRBV19 and TRBJ1-2, the complete variable domain is DGGITQSPKYLFRKEGQNVTLSCEQNLNHDAMYWYRQDPGQGLRLIYYSQIVNDFQKGDIAEGYSVSREKKESFPLTVTSAQKNPTAFYLCASSTGQAYNYGYTFGSGTRLTVV.

The chain links TRBV20-1 to TRBJ2-3; 7 bases line up with TRBD2. Germline V CDR1 and CDR2: DFQATT, SNEGSKA (reference sequence). This CDR3 comprises 15 residues. V lost 7 bases and J lost 2; bases outside the gene matches: 12. CDR3 sequence (DNA): TGCAGTGGGGCCGACGGGAGGAGATCCACAGATACGCAGTATTTT. It is translated as CSGADGRRSTDTQYF.

This clonotype occurred many times. The CDR3 reads CASSDYGGRRADEQYF. Written as DNA, the CDR3 is TGTGCCAGCAGTGATTACGGCGGGAGGCGTGCGGACGAGCAGTACTTC. The chain has TRBV6-1 and TRBJ2-7; the match to TRBD2 covers 8 bases. Germline loops: CDR1 MNHNS, CDR2 SASEGT. The CDR3 loop spans 16 amino acids. The V segment lost 3 bases and the J segment 5 bases; nucleotides outside the gene matches: 12.

A few counts support this clonotype. The chain joins TRBV20-1 to TRBJ1-2; TRBD1 is a possible D gene (6 bases). Per germline, CDR1 DFQATT and CDR2 SNEGSKA (reference sequence). V was pared by 3 bases and J by 6 bases, with 17 bases between. The CDR3 is made up of 14 amino acids. CDR3 DNA sequence: TGCAGTGCTAGCCCGGGACAACCCCGCGATGGCTACACCTTC. Protein product: CSASPGQPRDGYTF.

The chain couples TRBV19 to TRBJ2-2, with 13 bases fitting TRBD2. J lost 4 bases, V lost 4 bases, and 6 bases had no gene match. The CDR3 totals 17 residues. The V gene's germline CDR1 is LNHDA and CDR2 SQIVND (reference sequence). CDR3 bases: TGTGCCAGTAGTAACGGACTAGCGGGAGTTGGCACCGGGGAGCTGTTTTTT. The encoded protein is CASSNGLAGVGTGELFF.

This clonotype was recorded at least ten times. The rearrangement links TRBV12-3 or TRBV12-4 to TRBJ2-1; D assignment may be TRBD1 or TRBD2 (5 bases each). This CDR3 spans 14 amino acids. V was shortened by 7 bases and J by 6 bases, with 16 bases between the two germline ends. CDR3 nucleotide sequence: TGTGCCAGCACCTGGGGCGGGTCAGGCAATGAGCAGTTCTTC. The encoded protein is CASTWGGSGNEQFF.

This clonotype was counted at least ten times. The chain couples TRBV3-1 to TRBJ2-7; D may match TRBD1 or TRBD2 (5 bases each). V was shortened by 1 base and J by 5 bases, with 27 bases between the two germline ends. CDR1 and CDR2 (germline): LGHDT, YNNKEL (reference sequence). The CDR3 extends over 19 amino acids. The CDR3 loop reads CASSQVRDVLLRSLDEQYF. The CDR3 nucleotides read TGTGCCAGCAGCCAAGTCCGGGACGTCCTGCTACGGTCGTTGGACGAGCAGTACTTC.

This clonotype was seen only once. J is TRBJ2-1 and V is TRBV29-1; 7 bases align to TRBD1. The CDR3 consists of 14 residues. Germline loops: CDR1 SQVTM, CDR2 ANQGSEA. The CDR3 nucleotides read TGCAGTGCTAGAGAGGGGGCTAGGAACTATGAGCAGTTCTTC. Its protein product is CSAREGARNYEQFF.

This chain uses TRBV6-2 or TRBV6-3 with TRBJ1-6; the D gene is possibly TRBD1 (6 bases). Trimming removed 10 bases from V and 9 bases from J, with 10 bases in between. Germline loops: CDR1 MNHEY, CDR2 SVGEGT. CDR3 length: 11 residues. The CDR3 DNA reads as TGTGCCACGGACAGTCTTTCACCCCTCCACTTT. Residues: CATDSLSPLHF.

This clonotype has more than one count but fewer than ten. The V call is TRBV9, the J call TRBJ2-6; no definite D call. V was cut by 0 bases and J by 0 bases, with 4 bases left in between. This CDR3 contains 15 residues. Germline V lookup: CDR1 SGDLS, CDR2 YYNGEE. CDR3 protein: CASSVVDSGANVLTF. CDR3 nucleotides: TGTGCCAGCAGCGTAGTGGACTCTGGGGCCAACGTCCTGACTTTC.

This clonotype was seen at least ten times. The CDR3 bases are TGCAGCGTTGCTGGTGGAGTTCCAAACTATGGCTACACCTTC. Amino acids: CSVAGGVPNYGYTF. The chain employs TRBV29-1 and TRBJ1-2; D is ambiguous. Per the germline V gene, CDR1 is SQVTM and CDR2 is ANQGSEA. The CDR3 consists of 14 residues. The ends were cut back, 4 bases at V and 2 bases at J, with 14 bases in the middle.

This clonotype was seen many times. The rearrangement uses TRBV18 and TRBJ1-1; 7 positions match TRBD1. The CDR3 has 16 amino acids. Trimming cost V 4 bases and J 1 base; bases outside gene matches: 9. Per the germline V gene, CDR1 is KGHSH and CDR2 is LQKENI. The CDR3 DNA reads as TGTGCCAGCTCACAGGACAGGATAAACCAGAACACTGAAGCTTTCTTT. It is translated as CASSQDRINQNTEAFF.

This clonotype occurred many times. This chain joins TRBV6-5 and TRBJ2-7; D uncertain. Germline lookup yields CDR1 MNHEY and CDR2 SVGAGI. There are 16 residues in the CDR3. The germline V and J ends were trimmed by 0 bases and 3 bases, with 15 bases remaining between them. The CDR3 nucleotides read TGTGCCAGCAGTTACTCGAGCCCGAGTGAGCACTACGAGCAGTACTTC. It codes for CASSYSSPSEHYEQYF.

This clonotype came up many times. This chain links TRBV20-1 with TRBJ2-7, with TRBD2 identical over 9 bases. V lost 6 bases, J lost 0 bases, and 3 bases stayed unmatched. Per the germline V gene, CDR1 is DFQATT and CDR2 is SNEGSKA (reference sequence). This CDR3 comprises 13 residues. The CDR3 loop is CSALSGSSYEQYV. The DNA for the CDR3 is TGCAGTGCCCTTAGCGGGAGCTCCTACGAGCAGTACGTC.

This clonotype was seen ten or more times. The chain links TRBV2 to TRBJ2-2, with D perhaps TRBD1 (6 bases). The CDR3 consists of 14 residues. CDR1 is SNHLY, CDR2 FYNNEI, per germline. V was pared by 4 bases and J by 6 bases, with 12 bases between. CDR3 region: CASSGTETPGELFF. The CDR3 DNA sequence: TGTGCCAGCAGTGGGACAGAAACACCCGGGGAGCTGTTTTTT. Full variable domain (outside the CDR3, taken from reference TRBV2 and TRBJ2-2): EPEVTQTPSHQVTQMGQEVILRCVPISNHLYFYWYRQILGQKVEFLVSFYNNEISEKSEIFDDQFSVERPDGSNFTLKIRSTKLEDSAMYFCASSGTETPGELFFGEGSRLTVL.

This clonotype was recorded many times. The CDR3 loop is CASNGLGAGELFF. DNA of the CDR3: TGCGCCAGCAACGGACTAGGTGCCGGGGAGCTGTTTTTT. J is TRBJ2-2 and V is TRBV5-1; 7 positions match TRBD2. V was clipped by 6 bases and J by 6 bases; unmatched bases: 5. In germline, CDR1 is SGHRS, CDR2 YFSETQ. The CDR3 has 13 residues.

This chain uses TRBV19 with TRBJ2-3; D possibly corresponds to TRBD2 (5 bases). This CDR3 spans 15 amino acids. Looked up from germline, CDR1 is LNHDA and CDR2 is SQIVND (reference sequence). V lost 6 bases and J lost 4, with 17 bases in between. The CDR3 region has the DNA TGTGCCAGTAGCCCCCTACGGGAAGTGTCAGATACGCAGTATTTT. Its translation: CASSPLREVSDTQYF.

The chain carries TRBV6-1 and TRBJ2-1, with 7 bases identical to TRBD1. In germline, CDR1 is MNHNS, CDR2 SASEGT. J gave up 8 bases and V 5 bases, and 6 bases lay outside the gene matches. This CDR3 has 13 residues. CDR3 DNA: TGTGCCAGCAGTCGACAGGGTTACGATGAGCAGTTCTTC. Protein product: CASSRQGYDEQFF.

This clonotype was counted many times. The V and J genes are TRBV19 and TRBJ2-1; the match to TRBD2 covers 12 bases. This CDR3 has 17 residues. Germline CDR1 and CDR2: LNHDA and SQIVND (reference sequence). V lost 5 bases, J lost 3 bases, and 8 bases stayed unmatched. The CDR3 sequence: CASSVRTSGILYNEQFF. CDR3 coding DNA: TGTGCCAGTAGTGTCCGGACTAGCGGGATTCTCTACAATGAGCAGTTCTTC. The entire variable domain, with the rest obtained from reference TRBV19 and TRBJ2-1, is as follows: DGGITQSPKYLFRKEGQNVTLSCEQNLNHDAMYWYRQDPGQGLRLIYYSQIVNDFQKGDIAEGYSVSREKKESFPLTVTSAQKNPTAFYLCASSVRTSGILYNEQFFGPGTRLTVL.

In this sample, this clonotype turned up a few times. This sequence joins TRBV11-3 and TRBJ2-2; the match to TRBD1 covers 7 bases. Germline assignment: CDR1 SGHNT and CDR2 YENEEA. The V gene end was trimmed by 1 base and the J gene end by 3 bases; junction bases not matched to a gene: 8. The CDR3 has 17 residues. For the CDR3, the DNA is TGTGCCAGCAGCTTAGGAGGGGTCAGGGGGTACACCGGGGAGCTGTTTTTT. Protein: CASSLGGVRGYTGELFF.

The V and J genes are TRBV11-3 and TRBJ2-5; 9 positions agree with TRBD1. This CDR3 spans 16 amino acids. Unmatched junction bases numbered 11, after V lost 5 bases and J lost 4 bases. The germline V gene has CDR1 SGHNT and CDR2 YENEEA. The CDR3 DNA reads TGTGCCAGCAGCCCGGGACAGGGAAGGAGCGGAGAGACCCAGTACTTC. Translated, it gives CASSPGQGRSGETQYF.

This clonotype occurred a few times. This rearrangement joins TRBV5-1 to TRBJ2-7; 7 bases are a match to TRBD1. CDR3 length: 13 residues. CDR1 and CDR2 from the germline V gene are SGHRS and YFSETQ. V dropped 5 bases and J dropped 2; count of bases not matched to a gene: 4. The CDR3, as DNA: TGCGCCAGCAGTACCGACAGGGCCTACGAGCAGTACGTC. Encoded protein: CASSTDRAYEQYV.

The rearrangement links TRBV19 to TRBJ1-5; tentative D call: TRBD1 (6 bases). Trimming pared 6 bases from V and 0 bases from J, leaving 9 bases between. The CDR3 has 14 residues. CDR1 is LNHDA, CDR2 SQIVND, per germline (reference sequence). CDR3: CASRRQVSNQPQHF. The CDR3 coding sequence is TGTGCCAGTAGGAGACAGGTTAGCAATCAGCCCCAGCATTTT.